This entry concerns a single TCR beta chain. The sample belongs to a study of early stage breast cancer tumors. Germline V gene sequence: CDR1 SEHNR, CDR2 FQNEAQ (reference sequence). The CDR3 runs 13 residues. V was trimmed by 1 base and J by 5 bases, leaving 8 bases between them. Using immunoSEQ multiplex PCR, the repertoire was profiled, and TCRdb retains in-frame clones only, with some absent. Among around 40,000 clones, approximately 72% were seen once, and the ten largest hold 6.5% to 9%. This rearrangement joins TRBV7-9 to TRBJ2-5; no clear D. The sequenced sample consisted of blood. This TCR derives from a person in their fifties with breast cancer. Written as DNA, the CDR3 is TGTGCCAGCAGCTTAGTCCCGGAGGAGACCCAGTACTTC. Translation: CASSLVPEETQYF.